Listed below are T cell receptor beta chains from one sample, sequenced in a study of shared clonotypes between healthy human individuals. Only in-frame clones appear in the TCRdb table, and some are missing; sequencing was by immunoSEQ multiplex PCR. This table holds approximately 2,000,000 clones, just over 90% found once. Sequencing was performed on naive CD8+ T cells from PBMCs. The source is a man aged 18 to 30 in good health. Some clones in this sample may be carry-over from other donors' samples. CDR3s include the opening cysteine and the closing phenylalanine or tryptophan. D genes are given only for firm matches. Clone size is stated in some rows and not others, as once, few, many or a class when expanded.

V gene: TRBV6-6
clone size: .
J gene: TRBJ2-7
D gene: .
CDR3 length: 13
CDR3 protein: CATRNGLIYEQYF
CDR3 DNA: TGTGCCACCCGCAACGGGTTAATCTACGAGCAGTACTTC

V gene: TRBV28
clone size: .
J gene: TRBJ2-1
D gene: TRBD2
CDR3 length: 19
CDR3 protein: CASSFGLAGSFWAGNEQFF
CDR3 DNA: TGTGCCAGCAGTTTTGGGCTAGCGGGCTCCTTTTGGGCGGGCAATGAGCAGTTCTTC

V gene: TRBV29-1
clone size: .
J gene: TRBJ2-1
D gene: TRBD2
CDR3 length: 16
CDR3 protein: CSVEGLAGLLYNEQFF
CDR3 DNA: TGCAGCGTTGAAGGACTAGCGGGCCTGCTTTACAATGAGCAGTTCTTC

V gene: TRBV15
clone size: .
J gene: TRBJ1-1
D gene: .
CDR3 length: 12
CDR3 protein: CATRGRSTEAFF
CDR3 DNA: TGTGCCACCAGGGGAAGGTCCACTGAAGCTTTCTTT

V gene: TRBV14
clone size: .
J gene: TRBJ2-1
D gene: .
CDR3 length: 16
CDR3 protein: CASSLRTDMNLNEQFF
CDR3 DNA: TGTGCCAGCAGCCTACGGACAGACATGAATCTTAATGAGCAGTTCTTC

V gene: TRBV13
clone size: .
J gene: TRBJ2-3
D gene: TRBD2
CDR3 length: 17
CDR3 protein: CASSFTPSGLAGDTQYF
CDR3 DNA: TGTGCCAGCAGCTTTACCCCCTCGGGACTAGCGGGCGATACGCAGTATTTT

V gene: TRBV2
clone size: .
J gene: TRBJ2-5
D gene: .
CDR3 length: 11
CDR3 protein: CASGHQETQYF
CDR3 DNA: TGTGCCAGCGGTCACCAAGAGACCCAGTACTTC

V gene: TRBV27
clone size: .
J gene: TRBJ2-1
D gene: .
CDR3 length: 14
CDR3 protein: CASSWARTYNEQFF
CDR3 DNA: TGTGCCAGCAGTTGGGCCAGAACCTACAATGAGCAGTTCTTC

V gene: TRBV7-6
clone size: .
J gene: TRBJ2-1
D gene: .
CDR3 length: 16
CDR3 protein: CASSLLTGSSYNEQFF
CDR3 DNA: TGTGCCAGCAGCTTATTGACGGGGAGCTCCTACAATGAGCAGTTCTTC

V gene: TRBV13
clone size: .
J gene: TRBJ2-7
D gene: .
CDR3 length: 12
CDR3 protein: CASSFKTNEQYF
CDR3 DNA: TGTGCCAGCAGCTTCAAAACTAACGAGCAGTACTTC

V gene: TRBV2
clone size: .
J gene: TRBJ2-1
D gene: TRBD1
CDR3 length: 14
CDR3 protein: CASKIGTAYNEQFF
CDR3 DNA: TGTGCCAGCAAGATCGGGACAGCATACAATGAGCAGTTCTTC

V gene: TRBV9
clone size: .
J gene: TRBJ1-1
D gene: .
CDR3 length: 14
CDR3 protein: CASSVDWRYPEAFF
CDR3 DNA: TGTGCCAGCAGCGTAGATTGGAGGTATCCTGAAGCTTTCTTT

V gene: TRBV27
clone size: .
J gene: TRBJ1-2
D gene: .
CDR3 length: 13
CDR3 protein: CASSSGVWYGYTF
CDR3 DNA: TGTGCCAGCAGCTCGGGAGTTTGGTATGGCTACACCTTC

V gene: TRBV7-2
clone size: .
J gene: TRBJ2-6
D gene: .
CDR3 length: 20
CDR3 protein: CASSLAVGLLMSSGANVLTF
CDR3 DNA: TGTGCCAGCAGCTTAGCGGTGGGCCTTCTTATGAGCTCTGGGGCCAACGTCCTGACTTTC

V gene: TRBV27
clone size: .
J gene: TRBJ2-3
D gene: .
CDR3 length: 17
CDR3 protein: CASSPIERDSGIDTQYF
CDR3 DNA: TGTGCCAGCAGTCCCATCGAACGGGACTCAGGTATAGATACGCAGTATTTT

V gene: TRBV4-3
clone size: .
J gene: TRBJ1-3
D gene: .
CDR3 length: 20
CDR3 protein: CASSRILGSLKHLSGNTIYF
CDR3 DNA: TGCGCCAGCAGCCGCATCCTGGGGTCTTTAAAGCACCTCTCTGGAAACACCATATATTTT

V gene: TRBV11-1
clone size: .
J gene: TRBJ2-7
D gene: TRBD2
CDR3 length: 16
CDR3 protein: CASSEGLAGLTYEQYF
CDR3 DNA: TGTGCCAGCAGCGAAGGACTAGCGGGGCTTACCTACGAGCAGTACTTC

V gene: TRBV4-3
clone size: .
J gene: TRBJ1-2
D gene: .
CDR3 length: 17
CDR3 protein: CASSPELSATANYGYTF
CDR3 DNA: TGCGCCAGCAGCCCCGAACTATCGGCCACGGCGAACTATGGCTACACCTTC

V gene: TRBV20-1
clone size: .
J gene: TRBJ2-7
D gene: .
CDR3 length: 11
CDR3 protein: CSARNPYEQYF
CDR3 DNA: TGCAGTGCTAGAAACCCCTACGAGCAGTACTTC

V gene: TRBV15
clone size: .
J gene: TRBJ2-7
D gene: TRBD1
CDR3 length: 15
CDR3 protein: CATSREGGTSYEQYF
CDR3 DNA: TGTGCCACCAGCAGAGAAGGGGGCACCTCCTACGAGCAGTACTTC

V gene: TRBV19
clone size: .
J gene: TRBJ2-7
D gene: .
CDR3 length: 13
CDR3 protein: CASSERYSYEQYF
CDR3 DNA: TGTGCCAGTTCTGAACGTTACTCCTACGAGCAGTACTTC

V gene: TRBV19
clone size: .
J gene: TRBJ2-1
D gene: TRBD2
CDR3 length: 16
CDR3 protein: CASSIATSGRAGEQFF
CDR3 DNA: TGTGCCAGTAGTATAGCAACTAGCGGGAGGGCAGGCGAGCAGTTCTTC

V gene: TRBV6-1
clone size: .
J gene: TRBJ2-1
D gene: .
CDR3 length: 17
CDR3 protein: CASSELSSMGDFNEQFF
CDR3 DNA: TGTGCCAGCAGTGAACTCAGTAGTATGGGGGACTTCAATGAGCAGTTCTTC

V gene: TRBV28
clone size: .
J gene: TRBJ2-7
D gene: TRBD2
CDR3 length: 14
CDR3 protein: CASSFTSGGYEQYF
CDR3 DNA: TGTGCCAGCAGTTTTACTAGCGGGGGCTACGAGCAGTACTTC

V gene: TRBV4-1
clone size: .
J gene: TRBJ2-7
D gene: TRBD2
CDR3 length: 14
CDR3 protein: CASSQRASGGEQYF
CDR3 DNA: TGCGCCAGCAGCCAAAGGGCTAGCGGGGGCGAGCAGTACTTC

V gene: TRBV7-8
clone size: .
J gene: TRBJ2-5
D gene: TRBD2
CDR3 length: 15
CDR3 protein: CASSPGTSGSETQYF
CDR3 DNA: TGTGCCAGCAGCCCCGGGACTAGCGGGAGCGAGACCCAGTACTTC

V gene: TRBV15
clone size: .
J gene: TRBJ2-1
D gene: .
CDR3 length: 16
CDR3 protein: CATSRPPWEVVDEQFF
CDR3 DNA: TGTGCCACCAGCAGACCACCTTGGGAGGTCGTAGATGAGCAGTTCTTC

V gene: TRBV27
clone size: .
J gene: TRBJ1-5
D gene: .
CDR3 length: 18
CDR3 protein: CASKLRGLRAYSNQPQHF
CDR3 DNA: TGTGCCAGCAAGCTTAGGGGACTCAGGGCGTATAGCAATCAGCCCCAGCATTTT

V gene: TRBV28
clone size: .
J gene: TRBJ1-1
D gene: TRBD1
CDR3 length: 14
CDR3 protein: CASSAGTGATEAFF
CDR3 DNA: TGTGCCAGCAGCGCCGGGACAGGGGCGACTGAAGCTTTCTTT

V gene: TRBV6-5
clone size: once
J gene: TRBJ1-2
D gene: .
CDR3 length: 11
CDR3 protein: CASSQGRGYTF
CDR3 DNA: TGTGCCAGCAGTCAGGGTCGTGGCTACACCTTC

V gene: TRBV27
clone size: once
J gene: TRBJ2-1
D gene: TRBD2
CDR3 length: 15
CDR3 protein: CASTAGGSSYNEQFF
CDR3 DNA: TGTGCCAGCACGGCGGGAGGGAGCTCCTACAATGAGCAGTTCTTC

V gene: TRBV7-3
clone size: .
J gene: TRBJ2-3
D gene: .
CDR3 length: 15
CDR3 protein: CASTWGIGGTDTQYF
CDR3 DNA: TGTGCCAGCACTTGGGGAATCGGAGGCACAGATACGCAGTATTTT

V gene: TRBV9
clone size: .
J gene: TRBJ1-5
D gene: .
CDR3 length: 15
CDR3 protein: CASSVSGAYNQPQHF
CDR3 DNA: TGTGCCAGCAGCGTTTCGGGGGCTTACAATCAGCCCCAGCATTTT

V gene: TRBV2
clone size: .
J gene: TRBJ2-5
D gene: .
CDR3 length: 13
CDR3 protein: CASSLDGQETQYF
CDR3 DNA: TGTGCCAGCAGCCTAGACGGACAAGAGACCCAGTACTTC

V gene: TRBV19
clone size: .
J gene: TRBJ1-2
D gene: .
CDR3 length: 12
CDR3 protein: CASSLGSDGYTF
CDR3 DNA: TGTGCCAGTAGTCTGGGATCGGATGGCTACACCTTC

V gene: TRBV27
clone size: .
J gene: TRBJ1-1
D gene: .
CDR3 length: 13
CDR3 protein: CASSLLMNTEAFF
CDR3 DNA: TGTGCCAGCAGTTTGCTGATGAACACTGAAGCTTTCTTT

V gene: TRBV14
clone size: few
J gene: TRBJ1-1
D gene: .
CDR3 length: 13
CDR3 protein: CASSQGLSAEAFF
CDR3 DNA: TGTGCCAGCAGCCAAGGTTTGTCAGCTGAAGCTTTCTTT

V gene: TRBV27
clone size: .
J gene: TRBJ2-7
D gene: .
CDR3 length: 15
CDR3 protein: CASSLRGARSYEQYF
CDR3 DNA: TGTGCCAGCAGTTTAAGGGGGGCCCGCTCCTACGAGCAGTACTTC

V gene: TRBV7-6
clone size: .
J gene: TRBJ2-7
D gene: .
CDR3 length: 18
CDR3 protein: CASSLASWGAEGGYEQYF
CDR3 DNA: TGTGCCAGCAGCTTAGCCTCCTGGGGAGCGGAGGGGGGATACGAGCAGTACTTC

V gene: TRBV7-9
clone size: .
J gene: TRBJ2-2
D gene: .
CDR3 length: 11
CDR3 protein: CASQNTGELFF
CDR3 DNA: TGTGCCAGCCAGAACACCGGGGAGCTGTTTTTT

V gene: TRBV5-6
clone size: .
J gene: TRBJ1-1
D gene: .
CDR3 length: 13
CDR3 protein: CASSYDRNTEAFF
CDR3 DNA: TGTGCCAGCAGCTATGACAGGAACACTGAAGCTTTCTTT

V gene: TRBV11-2
clone size: .
J gene: TRBJ2-3
D gene: TRBD1
CDR3 length: 15
CDR3 protein: CASSIGTGGTDTQYF
CDR3 DNA: TGTGCCAGCAGCATCGGGACAGGCGGCACAGATACGCAGTATTTT